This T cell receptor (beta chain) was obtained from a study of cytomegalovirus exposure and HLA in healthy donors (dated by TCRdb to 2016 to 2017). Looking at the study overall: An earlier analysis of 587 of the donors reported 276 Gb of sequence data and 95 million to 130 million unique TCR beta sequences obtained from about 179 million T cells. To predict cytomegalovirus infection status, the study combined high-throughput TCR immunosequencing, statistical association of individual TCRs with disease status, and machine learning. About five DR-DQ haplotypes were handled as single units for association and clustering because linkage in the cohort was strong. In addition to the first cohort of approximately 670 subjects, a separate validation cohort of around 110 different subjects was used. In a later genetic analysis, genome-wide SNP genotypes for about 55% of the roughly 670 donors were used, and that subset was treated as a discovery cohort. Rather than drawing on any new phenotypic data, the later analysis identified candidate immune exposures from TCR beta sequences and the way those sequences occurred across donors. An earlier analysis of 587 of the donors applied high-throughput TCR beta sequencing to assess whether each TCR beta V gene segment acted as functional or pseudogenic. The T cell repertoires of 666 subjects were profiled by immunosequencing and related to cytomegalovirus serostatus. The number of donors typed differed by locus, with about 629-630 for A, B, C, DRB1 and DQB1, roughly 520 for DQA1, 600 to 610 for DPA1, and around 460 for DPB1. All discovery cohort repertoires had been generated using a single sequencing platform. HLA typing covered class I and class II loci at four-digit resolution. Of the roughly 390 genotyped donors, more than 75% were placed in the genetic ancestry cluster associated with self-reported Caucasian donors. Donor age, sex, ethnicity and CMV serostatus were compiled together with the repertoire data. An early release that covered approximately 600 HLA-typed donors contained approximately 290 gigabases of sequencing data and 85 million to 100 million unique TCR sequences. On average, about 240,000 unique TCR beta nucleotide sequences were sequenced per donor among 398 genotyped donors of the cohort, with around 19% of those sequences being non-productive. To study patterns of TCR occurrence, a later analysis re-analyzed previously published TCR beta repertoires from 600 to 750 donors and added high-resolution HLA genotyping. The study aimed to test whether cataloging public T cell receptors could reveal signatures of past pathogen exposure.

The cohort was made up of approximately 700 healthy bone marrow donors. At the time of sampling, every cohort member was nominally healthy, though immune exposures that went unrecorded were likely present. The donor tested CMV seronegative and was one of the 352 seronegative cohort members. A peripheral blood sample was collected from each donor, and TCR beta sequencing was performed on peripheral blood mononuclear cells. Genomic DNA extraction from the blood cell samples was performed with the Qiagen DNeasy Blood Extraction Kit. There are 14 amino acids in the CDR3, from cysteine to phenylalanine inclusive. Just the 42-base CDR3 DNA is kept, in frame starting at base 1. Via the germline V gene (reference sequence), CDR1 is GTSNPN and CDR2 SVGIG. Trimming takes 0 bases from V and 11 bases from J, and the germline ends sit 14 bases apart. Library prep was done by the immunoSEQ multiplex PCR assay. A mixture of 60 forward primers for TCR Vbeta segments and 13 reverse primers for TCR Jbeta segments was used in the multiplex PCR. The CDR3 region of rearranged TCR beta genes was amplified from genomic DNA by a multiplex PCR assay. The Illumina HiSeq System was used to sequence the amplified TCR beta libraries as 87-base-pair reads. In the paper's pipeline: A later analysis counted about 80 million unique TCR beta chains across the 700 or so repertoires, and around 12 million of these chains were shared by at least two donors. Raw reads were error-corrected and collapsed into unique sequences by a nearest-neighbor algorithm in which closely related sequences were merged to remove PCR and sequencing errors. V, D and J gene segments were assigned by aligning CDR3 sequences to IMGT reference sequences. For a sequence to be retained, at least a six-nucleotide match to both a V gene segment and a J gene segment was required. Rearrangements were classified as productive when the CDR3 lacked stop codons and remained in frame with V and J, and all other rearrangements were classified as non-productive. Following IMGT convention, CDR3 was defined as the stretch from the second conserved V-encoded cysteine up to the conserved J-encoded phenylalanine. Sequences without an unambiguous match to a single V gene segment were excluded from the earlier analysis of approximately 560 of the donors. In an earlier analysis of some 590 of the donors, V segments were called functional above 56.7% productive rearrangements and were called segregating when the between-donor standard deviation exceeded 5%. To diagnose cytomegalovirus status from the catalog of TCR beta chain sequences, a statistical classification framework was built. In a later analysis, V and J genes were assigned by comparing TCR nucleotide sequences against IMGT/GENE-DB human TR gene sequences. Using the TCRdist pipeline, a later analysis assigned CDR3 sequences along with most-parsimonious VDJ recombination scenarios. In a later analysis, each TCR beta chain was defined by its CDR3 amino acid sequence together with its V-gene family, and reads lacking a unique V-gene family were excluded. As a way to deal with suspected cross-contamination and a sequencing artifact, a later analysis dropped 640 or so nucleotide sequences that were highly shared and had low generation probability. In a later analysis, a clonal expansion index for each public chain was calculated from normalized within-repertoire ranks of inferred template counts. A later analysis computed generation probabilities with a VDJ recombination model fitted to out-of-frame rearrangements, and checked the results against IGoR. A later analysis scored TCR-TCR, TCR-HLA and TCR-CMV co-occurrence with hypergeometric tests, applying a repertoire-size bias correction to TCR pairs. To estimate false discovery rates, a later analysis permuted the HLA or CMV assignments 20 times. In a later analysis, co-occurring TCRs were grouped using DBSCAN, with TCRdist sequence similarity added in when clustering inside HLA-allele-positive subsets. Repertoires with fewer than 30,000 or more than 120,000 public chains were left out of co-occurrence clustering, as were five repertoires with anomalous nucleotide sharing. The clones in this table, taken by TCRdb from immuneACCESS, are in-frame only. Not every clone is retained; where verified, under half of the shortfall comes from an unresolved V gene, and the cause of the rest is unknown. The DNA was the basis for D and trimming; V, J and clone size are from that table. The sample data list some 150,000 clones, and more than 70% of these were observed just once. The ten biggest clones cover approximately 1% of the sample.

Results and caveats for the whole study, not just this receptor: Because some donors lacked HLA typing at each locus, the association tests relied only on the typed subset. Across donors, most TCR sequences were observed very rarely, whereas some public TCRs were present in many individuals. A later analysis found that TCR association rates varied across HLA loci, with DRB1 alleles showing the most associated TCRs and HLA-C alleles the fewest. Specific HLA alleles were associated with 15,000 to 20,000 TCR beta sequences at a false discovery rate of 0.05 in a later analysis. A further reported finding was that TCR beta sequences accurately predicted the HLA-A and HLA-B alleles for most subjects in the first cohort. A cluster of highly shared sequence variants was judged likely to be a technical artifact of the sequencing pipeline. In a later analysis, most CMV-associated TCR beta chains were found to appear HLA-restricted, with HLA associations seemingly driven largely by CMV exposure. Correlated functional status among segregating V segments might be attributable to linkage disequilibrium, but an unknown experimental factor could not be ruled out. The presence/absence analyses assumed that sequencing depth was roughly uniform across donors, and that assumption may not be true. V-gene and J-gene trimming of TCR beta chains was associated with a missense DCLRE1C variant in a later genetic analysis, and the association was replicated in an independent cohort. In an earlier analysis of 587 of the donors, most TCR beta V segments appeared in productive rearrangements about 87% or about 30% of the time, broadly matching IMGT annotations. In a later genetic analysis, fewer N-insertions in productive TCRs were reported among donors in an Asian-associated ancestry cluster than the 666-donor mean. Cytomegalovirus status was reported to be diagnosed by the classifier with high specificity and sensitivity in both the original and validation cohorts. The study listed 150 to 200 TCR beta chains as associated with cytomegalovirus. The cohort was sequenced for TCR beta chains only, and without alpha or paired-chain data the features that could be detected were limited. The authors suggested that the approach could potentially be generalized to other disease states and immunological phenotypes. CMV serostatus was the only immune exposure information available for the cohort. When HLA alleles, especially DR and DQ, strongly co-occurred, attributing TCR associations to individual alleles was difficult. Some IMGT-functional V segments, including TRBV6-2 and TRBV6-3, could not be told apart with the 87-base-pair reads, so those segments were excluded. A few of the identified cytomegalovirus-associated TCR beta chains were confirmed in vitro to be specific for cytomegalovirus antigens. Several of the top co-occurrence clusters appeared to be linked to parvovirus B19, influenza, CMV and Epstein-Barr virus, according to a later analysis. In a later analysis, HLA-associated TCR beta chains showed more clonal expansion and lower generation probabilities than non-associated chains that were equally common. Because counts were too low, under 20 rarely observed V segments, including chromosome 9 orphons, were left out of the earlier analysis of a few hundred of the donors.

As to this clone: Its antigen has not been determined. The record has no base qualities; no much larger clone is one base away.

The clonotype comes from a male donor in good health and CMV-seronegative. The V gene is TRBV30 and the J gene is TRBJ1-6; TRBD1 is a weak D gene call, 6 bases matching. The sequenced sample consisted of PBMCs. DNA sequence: TGTGCCTGGAGTGTCGGGACATCTATTCCACCCCTCCACTTT. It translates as CAWSVGTSIPPLHF.